The subject of this entry is one T cell receptor beta chain. The antigen remains unidentified. These data originate in a study of shared clonotypes between healthy human individuals. General study findings and limits: Among non-shared clonotypes, generation probabilities were lower than among those shared by all four donors.

The CDR3 runs to 15 residues. Germline CDR1 reads LNHDA; CDR2 reads SQIVND (reference sequence). V gave up 6 bases and J gave up 5 bases, with 20 bases separating them. TCRdb's copy holds only in-frame clones and misses some; the assay was immunoSEQ multiplex PCR. Of 90,000 to 120,000 clones listed, approximately 70% were seen once; the top ten hold approximately 23%. This rearrangement joins TRBV19 to TRBJ2-7, with D maybe TRBD1 (6 bases). The material sequenced was memory CD8+ T cells sorted from blood. The subset denotes: CD45RO+ cells pooled with CCR7-negative TemRA cells. The receptor was isolated from a woman between 25 and 40 years old in good health. The CDR3 loop is CASSQSGVPRDEQYF. CDR3 in DNA: TGTGCCAGTAGCCAATCAGGGGTCCCGCGGGACGAGCAGTACTTC.